The source of this T cell receptor (beta chain) is a study of T cell responses to AZD1222 COVID-19 vaccine. A note on this clone: Its antigen is not identified.

Overall study findings and caveats: Of spike-specific TCRs, nearly half reportedly target regions left unmutated in variants.

Repertoires were generated with immunoSEQ multiplex PCR, while TCRdb's copy carries only in-frame clones and drops some. This table has around 200,000 clones, just over 85% appearing once. This CDR3 is 14 amino acids long. V lost 7 bases to trimming and J lost 4 bases; unmatched junction nucleotides: 9. CDR1 is MDHEN, CDR2 SYDVKM, per germline. The TCR originated in an adult in good health. The V gene is TRBV28, the J gene TRBJ2-7; 8 bases agree with TRBD1. Sequencing was performed on peripheral blood, taken on day 0 of AZD1222 vaccination. This chain's CDR3 is CASIPGTGPYEQYF. The CDR3 DNA follows: TGTGCCAGCATCCCCGGGACAGGTCCTTACGAGCAGTACTTC.